The 8 T cell receptor beta chains reported below all come from one sample, sequenced in a study of blood T cell repertoires in COVID-19 (dated by TCRdb to between 2020 and 2021). Library preparation used the immunoSEQ multiplex PCR assay. The clones in this table, taken by TCRdb from immuneACCESS, are in-frame only. Not every clone is retained; where verified, under half of the shortfall comes from an unresolved V gene, and the cause of the rest is unknown. For this sample the table gives about 150,000 clones, of which approximately 79% were detected only once. Around 7.9% of the sample belongs to the ten largest clones. The material sequenced was PBMCs or T cells enriched from blood (not recorded which). All receptors come from a man in his fifties who had recovered from COVID-19.

The CDR3 coding sequence is TGCAGCGGGCACAGGGGGCCGGACACTGAAGCTTTCTTT. This gives the protein CSGHRGPDTEAFF. J is TRBJ1-1 and V is TRBV29-1; 9 bases fit TRBD1. The CDR3 length is 13 residues. CDR1 and CDR2 from the germline V gene are SQVTM and ANQGSEA. Trimming at V came to 7 bases and at J to 3 bases, leaving 6 bases not matched to a gene.

CDR3 sequence: CASSNPGTGSPYGYTF. The CDR3 DNA reads TGTGCCAGCAGCAACCCCGGGACAGGGTCCCCCTATGGCTACACCTTC. This chain uses TRBV3-1 (or the pseudogene TRBV3-2) with TRBJ1-2; 9 nucleotides line up with TRBD1. CDR1 is LGHDT, CDR2 YNNKEL, per germline (reference sequence). V gave up 5 bases and J gave up 4 bases; unmatched junction bases: 11. The CDR3 has 16 residues.

The CDR3 region has the DNA TGCGCCAGCCGAACAGGGGTCGCCTCTGGAAACACCATATATTTT. This encodes CASRTGVASGNTIYF. The rearrangement joins TRBV5-1 to TRBJ1-3; 7 bases line up with TRBD1. This CDR3 is 15 amino acids long. Germline lookup yields CDR1 SGHRS and CDR2 YFSETQ. V lost 7 bases and J lost 0; bases outside the gene matches: 7.

The chain recombines TRBV9 with TRBJ2-5, with 10 nucleotides matching TRBD2. The CDR3 consists of 16 residues. The germline V gene has CDR1 SGDLS and CDR2 YYNGEE. The V segment lost 4 bases and the J segment 5 bases; nucleotides outside the gene matches: 11. CDR3 in amino acids: CASSPGVAGGGETQYF. For the CDR3, the DNA is TGTGCCAGCAGCCCCGGGGTAGCGGGGGGCGGGGAGACCCAGTACTTC.

V usage is TRBV4-1 and J usage is TRBJ1-4, with D unresolved. Per germline, CDR1 MGHRA and CDR2 YSYEKL. The CDR3 consists of 18 residues. With 0 bases removed from V and 6 bases from J, the gap between germline ends came to 20 bases. The CDR3 sequence is CASSQDRLRPLEYEKLFF. In DNA form, the CDR3 reads TGCGCCAGCAGCCAAGATAGATTGCGGCCCCTCGAATATGAAAAACTGTTTTTT.

This clone was detected only a few times. V gene TRBV2 combines with J gene TRBJ1-5; 7 bases align to TRBD1. Trimming cost V 10 bases and J 2 bases; bases outside gene matches: 8. The CDR3 is 14 residues long. Per germline, CDR1 SNHLY and CDR2 FYNNEI. This CDR3 is CATSPGQGNQPQHF. CDR3 DNA: TGTGCCACCTCCCCAGGACAGGGCAATCAGCCCCAGCATTTT.

This chain links TRBV3-1 (or the pseudogene TRBV3-2) with TRBJ1-1, with D unclear. The CDR3 totals 12 residues. The germline gives CDR1 LGHDT, CDR2 YNNKEL (reference sequence). The ends were cut back, 6 bases at V and 0 bases at J, with 5 bases in the middle. CDR3 sequence: CASSRLNTEAFF. The CDR3 nucleotides read TGTGCCAGCAGTCGTTTGAACACTGAAGCTTTCTTT.

The chain employs TRBV2 and TRBJ2-3, with TRBD2 matching 9 bases. The ends lost 2 bases at V and 2 bases at J; junction bases unmatched: 2. Germline CDR1 SNHLY, CDR2 FYNNEI. This CDR3 spans 15 amino acids. The CDR3 region is CASSETSGYTDTQYF. Here the CDR3 DNA reads TGTGCCAGCAGTGAAACTAGCGGGTACACAGATACGCAGTATTTT.